These 29 T cell receptor beta chains were sequenced from one sample in a study of T cell changes during pregnancy in multiple sclerosis. Method: immunoSEQ multiplex PCR; TCRdb's copy keeps in-frame clones and lacks some. Of about 59,000 clones detected, around 94% appear once; the ten largest clones hold less than 3%. The sequencing here drew on CD8+ T cells from peripheral blood mononuclear cells, taken after pregnancy. All receptors come from a female donor with multiple sclerosis, enrolled in a pregnancy study.

This clone came up once. This chain joins TRBV28 and TRBJ1-1; the D is unclear. Germline values: CDR1 MDHEN, CDR2 SYDVKM. V was pared by 6 bases and J by 7 bases, with 18 bases between. The CDR3 has 14 residues. For the CDR3, the DNA is TGTGCCAGCAGCAAGTCCCCTGAAACATATGAAGCTTTCTTT. It translates to CASSKSPETYEAFF.

The chain links TRBV6-4 to TRBJ2-5, with TRBD1 as a possible D gene (6 bases). CDR3 length: 15 amino acids. From germline, CDR1 is MRHNA and CDR2 SNTAGT. V lost 8 bases and J 4 bases, leaving 20 bases between the germline ends. CDR3 amino acids: CASFEGQGKAETQYF. CDR3 in DNA: TGTGCCAGCTTTGAGGGGCAGGGGAAAGCAGAGACCCAGTACTTC.

This chain links TRBV5-1 with TRBJ2-2; D is possibly TRBD1 (5 bases). V was pared by 0 bases and J by 1 base, with 7 bases between. Germline V gene data show CDR1 as SGHRS and CDR2 as YFSETQ. The CDR3 is 15 residues long. The chain's CDR3 is CASSLDRMNTGELFF. CDR3 sequence (DNA): TGCGCCAGCAGCTTGGACAGGATGAACACCGGGGAGCTGTTTTTT. Filled out from reference TRBV5-1 and TRBJ2-2, the complete variable domain reads KAGVTQTPRYLIKTRGQQVTLSCSPISGHRSVSWYQQTPGQGLQFLFEYFSETQRNKGNFPGRFSGRQFSNSRSEMNVSTLELGDSALYLCASSLDRMNTGELFFGEGSRLTVL.

CDR3 in amino acids: CATSRGRGASTYEQYF. The CDR3 nucleotides read TGTGCCACCAGCAGAGGAAGGGGCGCGTCTACCTACGAGCAGTACTTC. This chain joins TRBV15 and TRBJ2-7, with D maybe TRBD1 (5 bases). CDR3 length equals 16 residues. Trimming removed 1 base from V and 2 bases from J, with 15 bases in between. Germline V gives CDR1 LNHNV, CDR2 YYDKDF (reference sequence).

The V call is TRBV5-1, the J call TRBJ1-3, with D possibly TRBD1 on 6 matching bases. Per germline, CDR1 SGHRS and CDR2 YFSETQ. V gave up 4 bases and J gave up 0 bases, with 14 bases separating them. The CDR3 has 16 residues. The chain's CDR3 is CASSLGTLSSGNTIYF. The CDR3 DNA sequence: TGCGCCAGCAGCCTCGGGACACTTAGCTCTGGAAACACCATATATTTT.

The chain couples TRBV4-1 to TRBJ2-1; 9 nucleotides align to TRBD2. V shed 0 bases, J shed 4 bases, and the junction held 4 bases outside the gene matches. Germline values: CDR1 MGHRA, CDR2 YSYEKL. This CDR3 has 16 residues. The CDR3 nucleotides are TGCGCCAGCAGCCAAGAAGTGACTAGCGGTTACAATGAGCAGTTCTTC. It yields the protein CASSQEVTSGYNEQFF.

J is TRBJ2-7 and V is TRBV28; D gene unclear. The germline V gene encodes CDR1 MDHEN and CDR2 SYDVKM. The CDR3 is 13 residues long. Between the trimmed V and J ends, which lost 5 bases and 1 base, there was a span of 9 bases. DNA of the CDR3: TGTGCCAGCAGTCCCAGTTCGTCCTACGAGCAGTACTTC. Protein sequence: CASSPSSSYEQYF.

In its sample, this clone was seen once. The rearrangement links TRBV5-1 to TRBJ2-1; TRBD2 matches at 8 bases. Per germline, CDR1 SGHRS and CDR2 YFSETQ. With 0 bases clipped from V and 9 bases from J, the junction kept 11 bases outside the gene matches. The CDR3 is 16 amino acids. The CDR3 sequence is CASSLVAGTSESEQFF. The CDR3, as DNA: TGCGCCAGCAGCTTGGTCGCGGGGACTAGTGAGTCTGAGCAGTTCTTC.

The genes are TRBV9 and TRBJ2-1, with 12 bases matching TRBD2. From germline, CDR1 is SGDLS and CDR2 YYNGEE. V was pared by 4 bases and J by 4 bases, with 6 bases of the junction left unmatched. The length of the CDR3 is 16 residues. DNA for the CDR3: TGTGCCAGCAGCTTCTCACTAGCGGGAGGTTACAATGAGCAGTTCTTC. Its protein is CASSFSLAGGYNEQFF.

The V gene is TRBV4-3, the J gene TRBJ2-1; TRBD2 is a possible D gene (5 bases). Germline CDR1 and CDR2: LGHNA and YSLEER. This CDR3 is 13 amino acids long. Deletions cut 3 bases from V and 4 bases from J, with 7 bases between. The CDR3 protein is CASSHGGYNEQFF. The CDR3 region has the DNA TGCGCCAGCAGCCATGGCGGGTACAATGAGCAGTTCTTC.

The genes are TRBV5-8 and TRBJ2-1; 12 bases agree with TRBD1. CDR1 and CDR2 (germline): SGHTS, YDEGEE. The CDR3 is 17 amino acids. With V trimmed by 0 bases and J by 8 bases, 9 bases remained unmatched. Written as DNA, the CDR3 is TGTGCCAGCAGCTTGGACCCACGGGACAGGGGGCTCGATGAGCAGTTCTTC. Translating it yields CASSLDPRDRGLDEQFF.

This chain joins TRBV30 and TRBJ2-1; a possible D gene is TRBD2 (6 bases). The CDR3 contains 17 residues. Germline CDR1 reads GTSNPN; CDR2 reads SVGIG (reference sequence). Trimming shortened V by 3 bases and J by 1 base, and 19 bases separated the two germline ends. The CDR3 loop is CAWRGLSGDGSYNEQFF. The CDR3 coding sequence is TGTGCCTGGAGAGGGCTTTCGGGAGACGGATCCTACAATGAGCAGTTCTTC.

The chain is built from TRBV7-9 and TRBJ1-1; a weak D match, TRBD1 (6 bases). CDR3 length equals 14 residues. Trimming left V 3 bases short and J 5 bases short, with 13 bases between. The germline CDR1 and CDR2 sequences are SEHNR and FQNEAQ (reference sequence). The CDR3 DNA reads as TGTGCCAGCAGCTTGGCAGGGGTGGGAACTGAAGCTTTCTTT. It yields the protein CASSLAGVGTEAFF.

The chain has TRBV10-3 and TRBJ2-7; 9 bases fit TRBD1. There are 12 residues in the CDR3. Germline V gene lookup returns CDR1 ENHRY and CDR2 SYGVKD. Unmatched junction bases numbered 2, after V lost 6 bases and J lost 5 bases. CDR3 sequence reads: CAIRGDRDEQYF. In nucleotides, the CDR3 is TGTGCCATCAGGGGGGACAGGGACGAGCAGTACTTC.

This rearrangement joins TRBV5-5 to TRBJ2-7; 8 positions match TRBD2. The CDR3 sequence is 17 residues long. V lost 1 base and J lost 1; bases outside the gene matches: 10. The germline V gene encodes CDR1 SGHKS and CDR2 YYEKEE (reference sequence). In DNA, the CDR3 is TGTGCCAGCAGCTTGATGGAGGCGTTAGCGGGATCCTACGAGCAGTACTTC. This translates into CASSLMEALAGSYEQYF. The full variable domain, with the rest looked up from reference TRBV5-5 and TRBJ2-7, is DAGVTQSPTHLIKTRGQQVTLRCSPISGHKSVSWYQQVLGQGPQFIFQYYEKEERGRGNFPDRFSARQFPNYSSELNVNALLLGDSALYLCASSLMEALAGSYEQYFGPGTRLTVT.

This chain joins TRBV19 and TRBJ2-1, with TRBD1 matching over 9 bases. The V segment lost 3 bases and the J segment 7 bases; nucleotides outside the gene matches: 1. The germline V gene has CDR1 LNHDA and CDR2 SQIVND (reference sequence). The CDR3 has 13 amino acids. This chain's CDR3 is CASSMGTGNEQFF. The CDR3, as DNA: TGTGCCAGTAGTATGGGGACAGGGAATGAGCAGTTCTTC.

As to this clone: This could be a read error, since a much larger clone is one nucleotide away. Within the sample, other DNA sequences also encode this same CDR3. The CDR3 region is CASSLESGLADNEQFF. The CDR3 DNA sequence: TGTGCCAGCAGCCTAGAGTCGGGACTAGCGGACAATGAGCAGTTCTTC. This chain joins TRBV7-3 and TRBJ2-1, with TRBD2 matching over 11 bases. This CDR3 has 16 amino acids. Losses at the gene ends were 5 bases for V and 5 bases for J; bases not matched to a gene: 8. The germline V gene has CDR1 SGHTA and CDR2 FQGTGA.

The rearrangement links TRBV19 to TRBJ1-1; TRBD1 matches at 8 bases. Germline CDR1 and CDR2: LNHDA and SQIVND (reference sequence). This CDR3 has 13 amino acids. V shed 7 bases, J shed 5 bases, and the junction held 6 bases outside the gene matches. CDR3 in amino acids: CASNTGGWTEAFF. CDR3 in DNA: TGTGCCAGTAATACAGGGGGATGGACTGAAGCTTTCTTT.

The chain recombines TRBV28 with TRBJ2-7; TRBD2 is a possible D gene (6 bases). With 2 bases removed from V and 4 bases from J, the gap between germline ends came to 6 bases. Germline V gives CDR1 MDHEN, CDR2 SYDVKM. The CDR3 contains 12 residues. CDR3 protein: CASSLGGYEQYF. CDR3 in DNA: TGTGCCAGCAGTTTAGGAGGGTACGAGCAGTACTTC.

V gene TRBV7-9 combines with J gene TRBJ2-7; 9 bases match TRBD1. V lost 4 bases, J lost 3 bases, and 7 bases stayed unmatched. The CDR3 contains 15 residues. Per germline, CDR1 SEHNR and CDR2 FQNEAQ (reference sequence). This chain's CDR3 is CASSSTGGFHYEQYF. CDR3 in DNA: TGTGCCAGCAGCTCGACAGGGGGTTTTCACTACGAGCAGTACTTC.

The chain couples TRBV7-6 to TRBJ2-1, with TRBD1 identical over 8 bases. Germline lookup yields CDR1 SGHVS and CDR2 FNYEAQ. The CDR3 is 14 residues long. With V trimmed by 5 bases and J by 10 bases, 10 bases remained unmatched. The CDR3, as DNA: TGTGCCAGCAGCACTAGGGGGACAGGTGGGGAGCAGTTCTTC. This gives the protein CASSTRGTGGEQFF.

This sequence joins TRBV25-1 and TRBJ2-2; 10 bases fit TRBD2. The germline V gene has CDR1 MGHDK and CDR2 SYGVNS. With V trimmed by 7 bases and J by 3 bases, 8 bases remained unmatched. This CDR3 spans 16 amino acids. The DNA for the CDR3 is TGTGCCAGCATCGAGTCTAGCGGGAGTCACACCGGGGAGCTGTTTTTT. It translates to CASIESSGSHTGELFF.

This rearrangement joins TRBV4-2 to TRBJ2-6; D gene unclear. CDR3 length: 17 residues. Germline loops: CDR1 LGHNA, CDR2 YNFKEQ. V gave up 1 base and J gave up 0 bases, with 10 bases separating them. This CDR3 reads CASSQGSSSSGANVLTF. The DNA for the CDR3 is TGTGCCAGCAGCCAAGGGAGTTCTAGCTCTGGGGCCAACGTCCTGACTTTC.

This clone has a single count. The chain links TRBV18 to TRBJ2-1; D possibly corresponds to TRBD2 (5 bases). There are 16 residues in the CDR3. Germline lookup yields CDR1 KGHSH and CDR2 LQKENI. The V and J ends lost 4 bases and 7 bases respectively, with 20 bases between them. CDR3 in amino acids: CASSQKFGELINEQFF. The DNA of the CDR3 is TGTGCCAGCTCACAAAAGTTTGGGGAGCTAATAAATGAGCAGTTCTTC.

This rearrangement joins TRBV13 to TRBJ2-1, with 8 bases aligning to TRBD2. CDR1 is PRHDT, CDR2 FYEKMQ, per germline (reference sequence). The trim removed 5 bases at V and 6 bases at J, leaving 9 bases unmatched. This CDR3 contains 15 residues. The CDR3 coding sequence is TGTGCCAGCAGCAGCGGACTAGCTCTGGGCAATGAGCAGTTCTTC. This sequence encodes CASSSGLALGNEQFF.

This chain connects TRBV28 to TRBJ1-5; no firm D call. V was pared by 5 bases and J by 0 bases, with 8 bases between. CDR1 MDHEN and CDR2 SYDVKM come from the germline V gene. This CDR3 is built from 14 residues. The CDR3: CASSEFGSNQPQHF. The DNA of the CDR3 is TGTGCCAGCAGTGAGTTCGGTAGCAATCAGCCCCAGCATTTT.

This clone was counted a single time. J is TRBJ2-7 and V is TRBV2; 13 bases are shared with TRBD2. CDR3 length equals 17 residues. V was clipped by 4 bases and J by 1 base; unmatched bases: 7. The V gene's germline CDR1 is SNHLY and CDR2 FYNNEI. The CDR3 here is CASSVGLAGAWSYEQYF. The CDR3 nucleotides are TGTGCCAGCAGTGTTGGACTAGCGGGAGCCTGGTCCTACGAGCAGTACTTC.

This chain joins TRBV4-3 and TRBJ1-2; weak D call: TRBD1 (6 bases). V lost 0 bases, J lost 4 bases, and 15 bases lay in between. The CDR3 runs to 16 residues. Germline loops: CDR1 LGHNA, CDR2 YSLEER. The CDR3 loop reads CASSQDRAGATYGYTF. CDR3 DNA: TGCGCCAGCAGCCAAGATCGCGCAGGGGCTACCTATGGCTACACCTTC.

This clone was observed once. This chain joins TRBV7-8 and TRBJ2-7, with a tentative D call TRBD1 (6 bases). Trimming pared 5 bases from V and 3 bases from J, leaving 14 bases between. The CDR3 is 14 residues long. Germline V gives CDR1 SGHVS, CDR2 FQNEAQ. The CDR3 reads CASSLRQAYYEQYF. As DNA, the CDR3 is TGTGCCAGCAGCCTAAGACAGGCCTACTACGAGCAGTACTTC. Using reference TRBV7-8 and TRBJ2-7 for the parts outside the CDR3, the full variable domain is GAGVSQSPRYKVAKRGQDVALRCDPISGHVSLFWYQQALGQGPEFLTYFQNEAQLDKSGLPSDRFFAERPEGSVSTLKIQRTQQEDSAVYLCASSLRQAYYEQYFGPGTRLTVT.